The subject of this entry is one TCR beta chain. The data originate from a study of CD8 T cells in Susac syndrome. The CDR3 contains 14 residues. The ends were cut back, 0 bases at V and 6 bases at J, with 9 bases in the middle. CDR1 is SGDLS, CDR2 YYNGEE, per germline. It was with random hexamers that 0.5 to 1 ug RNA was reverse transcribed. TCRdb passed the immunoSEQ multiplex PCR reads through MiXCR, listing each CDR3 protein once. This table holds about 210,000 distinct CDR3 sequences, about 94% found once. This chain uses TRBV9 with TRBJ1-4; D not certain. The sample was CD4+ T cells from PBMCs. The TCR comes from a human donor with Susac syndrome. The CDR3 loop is CASSVEARDEKLFF. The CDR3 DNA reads TGTGCCAGCAGCGTAGAGGCCCGCGATGAAAAACTGTTTTTT.